The subject of this entry is one T cell receptor (beta chain). Deletions cut 2 bases from V and 0 bases from J, with 12 bases between. CDR1 is SGDLS and CDR2 is YYNGEE in the germline V gene. This CDR3 has 16 residues. This specimen belongs to a study of T cell responses to AZD1222 COVID-19 vaccine. TCRdb keeps only in-frame clones here, not all; method: immunoSEQ multiplex PCR. Of roughly 99,000 clones listed, around 93% were seen once; the top ten hold 7.5% to 9.5%. The gene calls are TRBV9 and TRBJ1-3; possible D gene TRBD1, 6 bases. This TCR was sampled from an adult who received the AZD1222 COVID-19 vaccine. Sequences were derived from peripheral blood, sampled 28 days after the second AZD1222 dose. In DNA form, the CDR3 reads TGTGCCAGCAGCGTGTCGACAGGATCCTCTGGAAACACCATATATTTT. Residues: CASSVSTGSSGNTIYF.